Reported below is one TCR beta chain. Its antigen is not identified. The protocol was immunoSEQ multiplex PCR, while the TCRdb copy is restricted to in-frame clones and leaves out a portion. Of 50,000 to 75,000 clones in the sample, under 90% were seen once. Time point described: week 5, during vaccination. A 20-mer mutant IDH1 peptide at 300 ug was injected subcutaneously with topical imiquimod. Each donor presented with a new WHO grade 3 or 4 astrocytoma that tested IDH1-mutant and showed ATRX loss. This sample stems from a study of a mutant IDH1 vaccine in newly diagnosed glioma. Study background: Treated patients, roughly 60% male and about 38% female, averaged approximately 40 years of age.

CDR3 size: 14 residues. Germline V lookup: CDR1 GTSNPN, CDR2 SVGIG (reference sequence). V was cut by 5 bases and J by 2 bases, with 13 bases left in between. The V call is TRBV30, the J call TRBJ1-3; D uncertain. This specimen was PBMCs, taken from a glioma patient whose treatment included an IDH1 peptide vaccine. The TCR originated in a woman between 50 and 59 years old with glioma. CDR3 loop: CAWGGPTAGNTIYF. CDR3 DNA sequence: TGTGCCTGGGGTGGCCCCACTGCTGGAAACACCATATATTTT.